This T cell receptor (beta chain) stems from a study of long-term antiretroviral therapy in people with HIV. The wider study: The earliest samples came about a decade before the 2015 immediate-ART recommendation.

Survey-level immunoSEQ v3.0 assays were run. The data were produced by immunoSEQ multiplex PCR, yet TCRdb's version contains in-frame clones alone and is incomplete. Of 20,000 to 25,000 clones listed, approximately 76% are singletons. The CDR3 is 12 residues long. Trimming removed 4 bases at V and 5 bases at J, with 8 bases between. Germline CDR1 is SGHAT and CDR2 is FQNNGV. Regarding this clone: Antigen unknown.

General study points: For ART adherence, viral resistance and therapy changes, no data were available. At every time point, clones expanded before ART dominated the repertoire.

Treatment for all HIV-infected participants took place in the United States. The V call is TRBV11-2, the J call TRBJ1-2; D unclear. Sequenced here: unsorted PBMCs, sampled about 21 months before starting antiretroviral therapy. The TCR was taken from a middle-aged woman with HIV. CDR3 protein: CASSSRGYGYTF. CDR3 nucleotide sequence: TGTGCCAGCAGCTCCCGAGGGTATGGCTACACCTTC.